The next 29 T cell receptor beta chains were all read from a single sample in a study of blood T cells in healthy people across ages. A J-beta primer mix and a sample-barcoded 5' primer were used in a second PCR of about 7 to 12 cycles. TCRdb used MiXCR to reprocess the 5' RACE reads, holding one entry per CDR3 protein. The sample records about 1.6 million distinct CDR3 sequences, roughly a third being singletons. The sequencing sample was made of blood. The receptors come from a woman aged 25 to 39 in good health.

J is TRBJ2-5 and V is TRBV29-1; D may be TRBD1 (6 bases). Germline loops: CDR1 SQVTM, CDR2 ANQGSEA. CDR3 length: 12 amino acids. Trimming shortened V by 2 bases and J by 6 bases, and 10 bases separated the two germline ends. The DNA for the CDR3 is TGCAGCGTTGAACCATGGGGGCAGACCCAGTACTTC. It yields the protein CSVEPWGQTQYF. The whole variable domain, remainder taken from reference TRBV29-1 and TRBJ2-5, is SAVISQKPSRDICQRGTSLTIQCQVDSQVTMMFWYRQQPGQSLTLIATANQGSEATYESGFVIDKFPISRPNLTFSTLTVSNMSPEDSSIYLCSVEPWGQTQYFGPGTRLLVL.

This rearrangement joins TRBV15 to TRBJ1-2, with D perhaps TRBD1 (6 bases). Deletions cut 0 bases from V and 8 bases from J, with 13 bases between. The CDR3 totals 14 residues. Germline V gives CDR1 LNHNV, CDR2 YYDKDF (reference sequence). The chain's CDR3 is CATSRDSQGKGYTF. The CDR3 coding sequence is TGTGCCACCAGCAGAGATTCGCAGGGGAAGGGCTACACCTTC. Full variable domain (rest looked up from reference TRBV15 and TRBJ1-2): DAMVIQNPRYQVTQFGKPVTLSCSQTLNHNVMYWYQQKSSQAPKLLFHYYDKDFNNEADTPDNFQSRRPNTSFCFLDIRSPGLGDTAMYLCATSRDSQGKGYTFGSGTRLTVV.

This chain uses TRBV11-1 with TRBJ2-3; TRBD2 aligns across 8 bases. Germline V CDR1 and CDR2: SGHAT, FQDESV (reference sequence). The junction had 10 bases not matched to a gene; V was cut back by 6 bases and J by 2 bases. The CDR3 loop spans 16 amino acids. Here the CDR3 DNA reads TGTGCCAGCAGGTTGTTAGGCGGGGGGTTCACAGATACGCAGTATTTT. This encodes CASRLLGGGFTDTQYF.

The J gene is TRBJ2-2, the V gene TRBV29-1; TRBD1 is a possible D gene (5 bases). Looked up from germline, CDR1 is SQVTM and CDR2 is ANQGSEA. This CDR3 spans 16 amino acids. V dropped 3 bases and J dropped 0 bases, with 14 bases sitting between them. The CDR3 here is CSVEPDSASNTGELFF. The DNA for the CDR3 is TGCAGCGTTGAGCCCGACAGTGCATCGAACACCGGGGAGCTGTTTTTT.

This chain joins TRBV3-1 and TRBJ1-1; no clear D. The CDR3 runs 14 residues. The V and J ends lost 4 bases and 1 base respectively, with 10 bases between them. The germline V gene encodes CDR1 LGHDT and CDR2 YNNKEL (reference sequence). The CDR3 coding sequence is TGTGCCAGCAGCCCCATATGGCAGAACACTGAAGCTTTCTTT. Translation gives CASSPIWQNTEAFF.

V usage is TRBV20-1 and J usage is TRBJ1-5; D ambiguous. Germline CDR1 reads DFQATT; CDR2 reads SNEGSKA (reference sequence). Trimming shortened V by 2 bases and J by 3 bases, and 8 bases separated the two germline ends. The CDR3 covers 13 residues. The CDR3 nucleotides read TGCAGTGCTAGACTTCTGTCCAATCAGCCCCAGCATTTT. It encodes CSARLLSNQPQHF.

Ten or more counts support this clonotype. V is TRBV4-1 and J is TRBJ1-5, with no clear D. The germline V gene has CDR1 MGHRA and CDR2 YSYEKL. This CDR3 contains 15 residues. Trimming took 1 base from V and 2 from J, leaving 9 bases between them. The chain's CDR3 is CASSQAGMGNQPQHF. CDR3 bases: TGCGCCAGCAGCCAAGCCGGGATGGGCAATCAGCCCCAGCATTTT.

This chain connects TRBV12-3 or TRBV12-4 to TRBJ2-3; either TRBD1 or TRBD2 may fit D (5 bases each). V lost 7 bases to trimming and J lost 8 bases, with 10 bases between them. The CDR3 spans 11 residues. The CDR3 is CASTLGATQYF. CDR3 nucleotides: TGTGCCAGCACACTCGGGGCTACGCAGTATTTT.

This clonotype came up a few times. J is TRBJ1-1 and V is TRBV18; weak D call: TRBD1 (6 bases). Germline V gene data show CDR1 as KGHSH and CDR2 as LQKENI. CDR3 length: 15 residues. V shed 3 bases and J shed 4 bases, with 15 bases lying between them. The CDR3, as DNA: TGTGCCAGCTCACCTGCGACAGGCGAGGGCACTGAAGCTTTCTTT. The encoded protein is CASSPATGEGTEAFF.

CDR3 nucleotides: TGCAGCGTGGAGGGGAAAACCTACAATGAGCAGTTCTTC. Its translation is CSVEGKTYNEQFF. This sequence joins TRBV29-1 and TRBJ2-1; perhaps TRBD2 as D (6 bases). V lost 6 bases, J lost 2 bases, and 11 bases lay in between. Per the germline V gene, CDR1 is SQVTM and CDR2 is ANQGSEA. CDR3 size: 13 residues.

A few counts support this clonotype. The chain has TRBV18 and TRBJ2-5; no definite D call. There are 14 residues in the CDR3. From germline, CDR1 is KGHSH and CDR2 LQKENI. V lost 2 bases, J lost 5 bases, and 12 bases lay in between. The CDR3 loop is CASSPKDRRETQYF. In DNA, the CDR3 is TGTGCCAGCTCACCAAAGGACCGTCGGGAGACCCAGTACTTC. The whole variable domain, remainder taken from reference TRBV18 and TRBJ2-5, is NAGVMQNPRHLVRRRGQEARLRCSPMKGHSHVYWYRQLPEEGLKFMVYLQKENIIDESGMPKERFSAEFPKEGPSILRIQQVVRGDSAAYFCASSPKDRRETQYFGPGTRLLVL.

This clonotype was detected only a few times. CDR3 loop: CASSFRALEKTQYF. The CDR3 DNA follows: TGTGCCAGCAGTTTCCGGGCCCTTGAGAAGACCCAGTACTTC. The V and J genes are TRBV28 and TRBJ2-5; no firm D call. The CDR3 has 14 amino acids. Germline V gene data show CDR1 as MDHEN and CDR2 as SYDVKM. Trimming pared 3 bases from V and 6 bases from J, leaving 14 bases between.

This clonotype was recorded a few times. This CDR3 is CSARQSDGLAKNIQYF. CDR3 nucleotides: TGCAGTGCTCGACAGTCGGACGGTCTAGCCAAAAACATTCAGTACTTC. The chain employs TRBV20-1 and TRBJ2-4; D may be TRBD1 (5 bases). Per the germline V gene, CDR1 is DFQATT and CDR2 is SNEGSKA (reference sequence). The V end lost 5 bases, the J end lost 0 bases, and 17 bases lay between the germline ends. This CDR3 contains 16 residues.

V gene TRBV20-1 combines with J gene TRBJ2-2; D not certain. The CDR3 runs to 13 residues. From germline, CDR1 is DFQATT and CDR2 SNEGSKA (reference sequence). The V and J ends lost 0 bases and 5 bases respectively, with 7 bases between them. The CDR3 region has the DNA TGCAGTGCTAGAGACAGAAAAACCGGGGAGCTGTTTTTT. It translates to CSARDRKTGELFF.

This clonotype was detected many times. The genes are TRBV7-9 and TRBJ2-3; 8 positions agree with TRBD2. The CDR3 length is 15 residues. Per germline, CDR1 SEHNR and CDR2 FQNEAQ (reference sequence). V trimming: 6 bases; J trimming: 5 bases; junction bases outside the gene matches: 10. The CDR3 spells CASSPLAARGDTQYF. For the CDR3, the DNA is TGTGCCAGCAGTCCACTAGCGGCCCGGGGAGATACGCAGTATTTT.

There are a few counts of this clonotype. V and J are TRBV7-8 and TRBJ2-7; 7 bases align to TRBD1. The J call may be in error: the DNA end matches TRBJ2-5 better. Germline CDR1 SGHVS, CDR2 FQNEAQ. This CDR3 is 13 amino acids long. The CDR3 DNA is TGTGCCAGCAGCGGACAGGAAAGAGAGACCCAGTACTTC. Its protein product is CASSGQERETQYF.

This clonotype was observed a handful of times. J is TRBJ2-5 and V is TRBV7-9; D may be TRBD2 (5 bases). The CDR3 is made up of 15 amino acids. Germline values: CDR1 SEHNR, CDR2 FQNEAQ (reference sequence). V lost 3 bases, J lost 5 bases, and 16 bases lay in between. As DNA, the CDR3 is TGTGCCAGCAGCTTCTGGGCCCGGGGTCGGGAGACCCAGTACTTC. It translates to CASSFWARGRETQYF.

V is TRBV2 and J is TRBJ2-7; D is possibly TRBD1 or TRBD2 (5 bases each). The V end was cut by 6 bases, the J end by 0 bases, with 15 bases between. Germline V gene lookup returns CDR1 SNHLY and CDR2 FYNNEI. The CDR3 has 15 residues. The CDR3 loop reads CASRVEAGYSYEQYF. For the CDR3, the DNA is TGTGCCAGCAGGGTGGAGGCAGGGTACTCCTACGAGCAGTACTTC.

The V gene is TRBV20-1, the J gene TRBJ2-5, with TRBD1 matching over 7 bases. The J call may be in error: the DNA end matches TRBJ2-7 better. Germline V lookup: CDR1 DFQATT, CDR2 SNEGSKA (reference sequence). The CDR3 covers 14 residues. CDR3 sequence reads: CSAVPGTDPYEQYF. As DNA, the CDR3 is TGCAGTGCCGTCCCCGGGACAGATCCCTACGAGCAGTACTTC.

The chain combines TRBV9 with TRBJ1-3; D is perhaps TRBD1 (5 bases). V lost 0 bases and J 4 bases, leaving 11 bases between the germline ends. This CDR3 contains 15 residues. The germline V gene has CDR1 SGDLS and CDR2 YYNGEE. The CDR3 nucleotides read TGTGCCAGCAGCGTAGATGGGGCAGCAGGAAACACCATATATTTT. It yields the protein CASSVDGAAGNTIYF.

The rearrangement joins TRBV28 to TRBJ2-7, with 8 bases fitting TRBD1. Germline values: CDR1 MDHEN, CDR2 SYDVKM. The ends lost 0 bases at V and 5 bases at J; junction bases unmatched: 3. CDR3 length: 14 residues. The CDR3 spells CASSLWTGVNEQYF. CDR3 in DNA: TGTGCCAGCAGTTTATGGACAGGGGTTAACGAGCAGTACTTC.

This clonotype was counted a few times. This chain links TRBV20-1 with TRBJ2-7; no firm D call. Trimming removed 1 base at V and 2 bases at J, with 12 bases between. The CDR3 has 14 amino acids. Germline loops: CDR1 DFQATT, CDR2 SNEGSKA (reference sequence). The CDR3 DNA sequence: TGCAGTGCTAGAGTGGCGCCAGCGACCTACGAGCAGTACTTC. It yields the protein CSARVAPATYEQYF.

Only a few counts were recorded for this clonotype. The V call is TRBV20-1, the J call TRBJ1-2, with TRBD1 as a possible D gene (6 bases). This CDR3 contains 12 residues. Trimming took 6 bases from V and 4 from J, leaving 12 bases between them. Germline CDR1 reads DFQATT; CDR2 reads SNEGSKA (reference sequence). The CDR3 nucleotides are TGCAGTGCCCAAGGACAGACCTATGGCTACACCTTC. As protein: CSAQGQTYGYTF.

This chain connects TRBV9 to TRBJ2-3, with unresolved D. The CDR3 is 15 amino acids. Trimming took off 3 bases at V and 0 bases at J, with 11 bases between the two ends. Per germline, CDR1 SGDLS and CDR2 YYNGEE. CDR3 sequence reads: CASSGQAPSTDTQYF. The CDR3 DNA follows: TGTGCCAGCAGCGGCCAGGCACCCAGCACAGATACGCAGTATTTT.

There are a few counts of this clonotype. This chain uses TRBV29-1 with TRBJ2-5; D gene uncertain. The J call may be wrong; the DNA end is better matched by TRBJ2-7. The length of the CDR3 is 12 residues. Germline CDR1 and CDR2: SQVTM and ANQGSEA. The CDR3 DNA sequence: TGCAGCGTTGAAGCGCCCGGGCTCGAGCAGTACTTC. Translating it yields CSVEAPGLEQYF.

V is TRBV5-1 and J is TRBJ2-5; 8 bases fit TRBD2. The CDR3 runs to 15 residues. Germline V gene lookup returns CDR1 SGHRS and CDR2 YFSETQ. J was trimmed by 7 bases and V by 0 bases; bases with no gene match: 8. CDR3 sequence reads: CASSLEAGVLGTQYF. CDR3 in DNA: TGCGCCAGCAGCTTGGAAGCGGGGGTGTTGGGGACCCAGTACTTC.

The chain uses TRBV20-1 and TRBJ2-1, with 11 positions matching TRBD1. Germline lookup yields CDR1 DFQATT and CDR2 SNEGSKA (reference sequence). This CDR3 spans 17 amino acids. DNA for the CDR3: TGCAGAACAGGACAGGGGGCTCGCTACGCCCCCTACAATGAGCAGTTCTTC. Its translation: CRTGQGARYAPYNEQFF.

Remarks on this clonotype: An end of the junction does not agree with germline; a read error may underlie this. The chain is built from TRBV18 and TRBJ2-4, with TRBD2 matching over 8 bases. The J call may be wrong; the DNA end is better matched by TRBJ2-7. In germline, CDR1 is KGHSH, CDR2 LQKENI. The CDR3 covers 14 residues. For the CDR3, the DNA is TGTGCCAACTCACCGAGCGGGAGAGATGACGAGCAGTACTTC. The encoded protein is CANSPSGRDDEQYF.

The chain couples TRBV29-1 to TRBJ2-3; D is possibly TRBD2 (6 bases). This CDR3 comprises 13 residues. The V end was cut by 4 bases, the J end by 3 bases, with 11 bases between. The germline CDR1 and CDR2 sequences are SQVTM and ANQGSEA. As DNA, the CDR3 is TGCAGCGTTGGATTGGGGGGTACAGATACGCAGTATTTT. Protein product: CSVGLGGTDTQYF.